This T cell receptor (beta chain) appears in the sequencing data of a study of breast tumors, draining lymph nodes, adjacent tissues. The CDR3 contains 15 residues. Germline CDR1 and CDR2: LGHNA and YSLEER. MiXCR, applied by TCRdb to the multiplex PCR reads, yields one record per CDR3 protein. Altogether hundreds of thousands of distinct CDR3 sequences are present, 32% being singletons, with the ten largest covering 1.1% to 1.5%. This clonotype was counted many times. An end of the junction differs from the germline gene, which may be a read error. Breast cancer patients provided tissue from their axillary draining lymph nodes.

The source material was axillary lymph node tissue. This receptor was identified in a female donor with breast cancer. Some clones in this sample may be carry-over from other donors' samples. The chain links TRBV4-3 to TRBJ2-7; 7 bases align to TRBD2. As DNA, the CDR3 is TGCGCCAGCAGCCAAGAACTAGCGTTCTCCTACGGGCAGTACTTC. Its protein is CASSQELAFSYGQYF.